This T cell receptor beta chain was found in a study of cytomegalovirus exposure and HLA in healthy donors. Across the study: Among the 400 or so donors who were genotyped, 81% fell in the genetic ancestry cluster that is associated with self-reported Caucasian donors.

With 60 Vbeta and 13 Jbeta primers, the PCR was carried out. Measured with immunoSEQ multiplex PCR; TCRdb has only the in-frame clones, and not every one. The repertoire holds about 70,000 clones, with approximately 90% as singletons. Worth noting for this clone: Its target is unknown.

Study results and limitations: The later analysis indicated that the majority of CMV-associated TCR beta chains appeared HLA-restricted. Cytomegalovirus-associated status was assigned to 164 TCR beta chains.

Trimming removed 6 bases from V and 1 base from J, with 14 bases in between. From germline, CDR1 is SGHTA and CDR2 FQGNSA. CDR3 size: 15 residues. Each donor was healthy, and each was a bone marrow donor. The rearrangement joins TRBV7-2 to TRBJ2-3, with a weak D call TRBD1 (6 bases). Sequenced: PBMCs. The TCR sequence derives from a woman in her 30s in good health and CMV-seronegative. CDR3 sequence: CASRSTGMGTDTQYF. The CDR3 nucleotides are TGTGCCAGCAGATCGACAGGAATGGGCACAGATACGCAGTATTTT.